This T cell receptor beta chain was identified during a study of blood T cell repertoires in COVID-19. Whole-study context: The origin of the acute and convalescent COVID-19 samples was the United States, Italy and Spain. PBMCs, B-cell-depleted T cells, or T cells were the source of the cDNA or gDNA that made up the material.

The Seattle patients, enrolled during active infection, were followed longitudinally. The CDR3 runs to 15 residues. Per germline, CDR1 MGHRA and CDR2 YSYEKL. Trimming left V 0 bases short and J 6 bases short, with 14 bases between. In the authors' methods: Nucleated cell counts were estimated from reference gene primer amplification. Method: immunoSEQ multiplex PCR; TCRdb's copy keeps in-frame clones and lacks some. That table gives V, J and clone size, and the DNA gave D and trimming. The sample gives hundreds of thousands of clones, roughly nine tenths of which show up once; about 8% is in the top ten.

The genes are TRBV4-1 and TRBJ1-1, with D possibly TRBD1 on 6 matching bases. The sequenced sample consisted of peripheral blood. The sequence came from a woman between 45 and 60 years old with COVID-19, enrolled during active disease. For the CDR3, the DNA is TGCGCCAGCAGCCAAGATAGGGGGGGTATCCCTGAAGCTTTCTTT. It encodes CASSQDRGGIPEAFF.